This TCR beta chain emerged from a study of blood T cells in healthy people across ages. Study observations and caveats: Not knowing donor CMV status may have confounded expanded clonotype changes. Roughly linear age-related decline in beta diversity appeared, significant by age 40.

Germline V CDR1 and CDR2: SNHLY, FYNNEI. The length of the CDR3 is 15 residues. V was pared by 5 bases and J by 1 base, with 11 bases between. With respect to this clonotype: Its antigen remains unknown.

Using a J-beta primer mix together with a sample-barcoded 5' primer, a second PCR was run for about 7 to 12 cycles. Each of the cDNA molecules was tagged by a template-switch adaptor with 12 random nucleotides. Any given sample supplied a minimum of 2.5 million CDR3-containing paired-end reads. TCRdb processed the 5' RACE reads anew with MiXCR; each CDR3 protein has one entry. The data contain about 830,000 distinct CDR3 sequences, less than 80% of them seen just once; the ten biggest clones take up about a quarter. This rearrangement joins TRBV2 to TRBJ2-2; the D gene could be TRBD1 or TRBD2 (5 bases each). The TCR comes from a man between 25 and 39 years old in good health. The material sequenced was blood. The CDR3 sequence: CASSRGPLNTGELFF. DNA of the CDR3: TGTGCCAGCAGTAGGGGACCCCTGAACACCGGGGAGCTGTTTTTT.